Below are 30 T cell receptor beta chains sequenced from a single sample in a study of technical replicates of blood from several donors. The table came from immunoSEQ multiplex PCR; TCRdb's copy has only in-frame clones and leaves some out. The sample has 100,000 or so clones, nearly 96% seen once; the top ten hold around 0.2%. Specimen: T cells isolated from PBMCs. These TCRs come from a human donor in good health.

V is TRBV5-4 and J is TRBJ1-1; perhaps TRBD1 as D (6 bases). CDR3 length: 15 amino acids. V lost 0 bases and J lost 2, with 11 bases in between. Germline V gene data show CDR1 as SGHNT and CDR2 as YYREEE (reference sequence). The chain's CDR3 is CASSLGEQGNTEAFF. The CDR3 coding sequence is TGTGCCAGCAGCTTGGGGGAACAGGGAAACACTGAAGCTTTCTTT.

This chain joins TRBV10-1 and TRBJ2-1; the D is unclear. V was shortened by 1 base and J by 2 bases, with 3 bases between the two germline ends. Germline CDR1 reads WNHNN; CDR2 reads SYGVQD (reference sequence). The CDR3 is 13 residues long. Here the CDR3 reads CASSEFTYNEQFF. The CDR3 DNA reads TGCGCCAGCAGTGAGTTCACCTACAATGAGCAGTTCTTC.

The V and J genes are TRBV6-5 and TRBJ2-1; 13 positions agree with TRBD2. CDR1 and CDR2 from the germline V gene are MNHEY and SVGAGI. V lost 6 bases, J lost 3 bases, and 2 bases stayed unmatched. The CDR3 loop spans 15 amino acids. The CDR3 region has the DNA TGTGCCAGCAGGACTAGCGGGGGGCTCTACAATGAGCAGTTCTTC. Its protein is CASRTSGGLYNEQFF.

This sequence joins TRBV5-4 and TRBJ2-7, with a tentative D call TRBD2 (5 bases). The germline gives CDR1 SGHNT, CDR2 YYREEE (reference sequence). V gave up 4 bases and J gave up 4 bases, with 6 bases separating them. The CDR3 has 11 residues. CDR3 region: CASSGGYEQYF. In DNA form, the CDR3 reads TGTGCCAGCAGCGGAGGTTACGAGCAGTACTTC.

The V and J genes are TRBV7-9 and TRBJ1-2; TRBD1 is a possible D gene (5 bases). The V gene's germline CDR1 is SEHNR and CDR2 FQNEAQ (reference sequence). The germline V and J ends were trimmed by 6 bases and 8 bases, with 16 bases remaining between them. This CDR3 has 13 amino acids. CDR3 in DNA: TGTGCCAGCAGTTGGCAGGGCAACGGAGGCTACACCTTC. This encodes CASSWQGNGGYTF.

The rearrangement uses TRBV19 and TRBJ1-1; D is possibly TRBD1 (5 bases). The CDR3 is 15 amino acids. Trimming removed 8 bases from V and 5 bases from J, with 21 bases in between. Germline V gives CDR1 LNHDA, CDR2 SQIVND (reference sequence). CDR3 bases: TGTGCCAGTCGCCCAGGGAGGTTTGAACGAACTGAAGCTTTCTTT. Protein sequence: CASRPGRFERTEAFF.

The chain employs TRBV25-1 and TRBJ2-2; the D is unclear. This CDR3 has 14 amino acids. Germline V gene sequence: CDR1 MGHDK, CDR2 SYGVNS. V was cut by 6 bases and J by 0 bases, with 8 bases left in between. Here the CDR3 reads CASSTTPNTGELFF. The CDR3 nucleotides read TGTGCCAGCAGCACCACTCCGAACACCGGGGAGCTGTTTTTT.

The CDR3 sequence is CASSGGIRGNFYGYTF. The DNA of the CDR3 is TGTGCCAGCAGTGGAGGAATCCGGGGGAACTTCTATGGCTACACCTTC. V is TRBV6-1 and J is TRBJ1-2; perhaps TRBD1 as D (5 bases). The CDR3 spans 16 residues. V lost 4 bases and J 4 bases, leaving 19 bases between the germline ends. From germline, CDR1 is MNHNS and CDR2 SASEGT.

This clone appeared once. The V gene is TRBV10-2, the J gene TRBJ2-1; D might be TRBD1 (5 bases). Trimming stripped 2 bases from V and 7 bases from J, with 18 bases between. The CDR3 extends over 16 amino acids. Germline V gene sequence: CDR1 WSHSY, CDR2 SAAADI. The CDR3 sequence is CASSELRQTTGNEQFF. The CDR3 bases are TGCGCCAGCAGTGAGCTGCGACAGACGACTGGAAATGAGCAGTTCTTC.

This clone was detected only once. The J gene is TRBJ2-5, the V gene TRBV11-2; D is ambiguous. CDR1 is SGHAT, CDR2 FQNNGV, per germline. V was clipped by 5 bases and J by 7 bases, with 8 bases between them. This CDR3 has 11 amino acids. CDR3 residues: CASSSVVTQYF. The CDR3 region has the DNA TGTGCCAGCAGCAGCGTAGTGACCCAGTACTTC.

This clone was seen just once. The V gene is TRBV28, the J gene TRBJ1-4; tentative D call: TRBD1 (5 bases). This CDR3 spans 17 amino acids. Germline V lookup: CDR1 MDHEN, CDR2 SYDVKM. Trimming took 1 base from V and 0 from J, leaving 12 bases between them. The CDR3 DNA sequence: TGTGCCAGCAGTTTATTGTCGCAGGGTGCAACTAATGAAAAACTGTTTTTT. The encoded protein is CASSLLSQGATNEKLFF.

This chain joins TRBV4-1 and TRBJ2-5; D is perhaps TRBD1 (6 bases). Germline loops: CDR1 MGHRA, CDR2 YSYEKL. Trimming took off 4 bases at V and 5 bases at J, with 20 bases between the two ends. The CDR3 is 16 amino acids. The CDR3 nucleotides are TGCGCCAGCAGCCGGCTCCACAGGGTTGCTGGGGAGACCCAGTACTTC. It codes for CASSRLHRVAGETQYF.

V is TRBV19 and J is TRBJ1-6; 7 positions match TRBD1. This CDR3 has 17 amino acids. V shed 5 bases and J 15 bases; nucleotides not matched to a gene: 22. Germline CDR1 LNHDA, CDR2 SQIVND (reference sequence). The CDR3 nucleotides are TGTGCCAGTAGTGTTCGAGACCGGGACAGTCAGCGGAGTCACCTCCACTTT. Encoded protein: CASSVRDRDSQRSHLHF.

CDR3 residues: CASSEMGGVTDTQYF. The CDR3 DNA reads TGCGCCAGCAGTGAGATGGGGGGGGTTACAGATACGCAGTATTTT. The rearrangement joins TRBV10-2 to TRBJ2-3, with 7 bases that match TRBD2. Germline assignment: CDR1 WSHSY and CDR2 SAAADI. The CDR3 has 15 amino acids. V was pared by 2 bases and J by 3 bases, with 5 bases of the junction left unmatched.

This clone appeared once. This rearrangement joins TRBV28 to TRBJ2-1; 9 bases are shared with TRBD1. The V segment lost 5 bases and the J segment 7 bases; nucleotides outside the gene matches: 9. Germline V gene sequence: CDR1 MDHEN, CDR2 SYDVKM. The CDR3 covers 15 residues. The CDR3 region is CASSPPGQGRNEQFF. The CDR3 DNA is TGTGCCAGCAGTCCACCGGGACAGGGTAGGAATGAGCAGTTCTTC.

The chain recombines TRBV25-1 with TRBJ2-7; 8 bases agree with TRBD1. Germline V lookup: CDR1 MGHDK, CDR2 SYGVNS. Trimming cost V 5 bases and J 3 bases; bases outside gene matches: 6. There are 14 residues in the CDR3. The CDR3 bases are TGTGCCAGCAGTCCCCCCAGGGGGCGCTACGAGCAGTACTTC. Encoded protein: CASSPPRGRYEQYF.

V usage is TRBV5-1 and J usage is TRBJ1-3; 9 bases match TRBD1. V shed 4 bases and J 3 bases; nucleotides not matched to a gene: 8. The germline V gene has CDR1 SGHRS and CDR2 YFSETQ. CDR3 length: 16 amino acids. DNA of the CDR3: TGCGCCAGCAGCGCCCGGACAGGGGTGGATGGAAACACCATATATTTT. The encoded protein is CASSARTGVDGNTIYF.

CDR3 in DNA: TGTGCCAGCAGCCGGGCGGCGGGGGGGTCTAGCACAGATACGCAGTATTTT. This encodes CASSRAAGGSSTDTQYF. The chain has TRBV7-3 and TRBJ2-3; TRBD2 aligns across 9 bases. Germline-derived CDR1 and CDR2 are SGHTA and FQGTGA. Trimming at V came to 5 bases and at J to 0 bases, leaving 9 bases not matched to a gene. This CDR3 is built from 17 residues.

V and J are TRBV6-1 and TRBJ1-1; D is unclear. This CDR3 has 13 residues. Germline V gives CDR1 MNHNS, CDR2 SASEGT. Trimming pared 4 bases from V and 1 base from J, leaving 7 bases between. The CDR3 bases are TGTGCCAGCAGTGTACTCGCGAACACTGAAGCTTTCTTT. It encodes CASSVLANTEAFF.

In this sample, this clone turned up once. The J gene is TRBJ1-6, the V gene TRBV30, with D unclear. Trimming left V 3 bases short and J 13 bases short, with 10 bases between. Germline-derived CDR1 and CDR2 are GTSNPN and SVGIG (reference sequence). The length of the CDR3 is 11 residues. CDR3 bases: TGTGCCTGGAGAGAGAACTCTCCCCTCCACTTT. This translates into CAWRENSPLHF.

Written as DNA, the CDR3 is TGTGCCAGCAGTTTCCGACAGTACAATGAGCAGTTCTTC. Residues: CASSFRQYNEQFF. The gene calls are TRBV6-5 and TRBJ2-1; TRBD1 is a possible D gene (5 bases). Germline V lookup: CDR1 MNHEY, CDR2 SVGAGI. Trimming stripped 4 bases from V and 4 bases from J, with 8 bases between. There are 13 residues in the CDR3.

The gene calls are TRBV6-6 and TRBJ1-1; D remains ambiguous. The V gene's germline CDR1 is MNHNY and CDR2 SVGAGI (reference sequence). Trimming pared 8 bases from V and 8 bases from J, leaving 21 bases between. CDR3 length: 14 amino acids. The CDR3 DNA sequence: TGTGCCAGCTTTCCATCGGGTCCAGGAGGCGAAGCTTTCTTT. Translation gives CASFPSGPGGEAFF.

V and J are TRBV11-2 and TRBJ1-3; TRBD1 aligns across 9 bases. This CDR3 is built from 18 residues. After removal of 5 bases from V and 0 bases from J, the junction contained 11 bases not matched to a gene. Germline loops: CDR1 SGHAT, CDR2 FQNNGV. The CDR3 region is CASSRGQGSSFSGNTIYF. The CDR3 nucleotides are TGTGCCAGCAGCCGAGGACAGGGGTCATCTTTCTCTGGAAACACCATATATTTT.

The DNA for the CDR3 is TGTGCCAGCAGTGAGCAGGGTCGGGATACGCAGTATTTT. Protein product: CASSEQGRDTQYF. The chain carries TRBV6-4 and TRBJ2-3, with D tentatively TRBD1 (5 bases). The CDR3 loop spans 13 amino acids. Per germline, CDR1 MRHNA and CDR2 SNTAGT. V was cut by 3 bases and J by 6 bases, with 10 bases left in between.

CDR3 DNA sequence: TGTGCCAGCAGCCTCGGACAACCCACAGATACGCAGTATTTT. Protein product: CASSLGQPTDTQYF. The chain uses TRBV7-9 and TRBJ2-3, with D perhaps TRBD1 (5 bases). Trimming took off 5 bases at V and 2 bases at J, with 11 bases between the two ends. The CDR3 runs to 14 residues. In germline, CDR1 is SEHNR, CDR2 FQNEAQ (reference sequence).

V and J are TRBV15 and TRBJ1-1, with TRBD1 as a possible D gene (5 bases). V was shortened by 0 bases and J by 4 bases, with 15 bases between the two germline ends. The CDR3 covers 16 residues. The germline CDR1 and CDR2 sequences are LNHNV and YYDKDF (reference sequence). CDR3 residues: CATSRELEGPLTEAFF. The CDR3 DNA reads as TGTGCCACCAGCAGAGAATTGGAGGGACCCCTCACTGAAGCTTTCTTT. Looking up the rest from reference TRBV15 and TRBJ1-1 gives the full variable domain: DAMVIQNPRYQVTQFGKPVTLSCSQTLNHNVMYWYQQKSSQAPKLLFHYYDKDFNNEADTPDNFQSRRPNTSFCFLDIRSPGLGDTAMYLCATSRELEGPLTEAFFGQGTRLTVV.

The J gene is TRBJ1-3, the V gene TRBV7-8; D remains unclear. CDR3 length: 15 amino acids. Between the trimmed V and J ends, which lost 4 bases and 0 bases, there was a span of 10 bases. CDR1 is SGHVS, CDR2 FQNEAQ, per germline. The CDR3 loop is CASSSVGRSGNTIYF. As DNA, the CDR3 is TGTGCCAGCAGCTCGGTTGGTCGCTCTGGAAACACCATATATTTT. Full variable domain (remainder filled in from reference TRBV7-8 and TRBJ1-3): GAGVSQSPRYKVAKRGQDVALRCDPISGHVSLFWYQQALGQGPEFLTYFQNEAQLDKSGLPSDRFFAERPEGSVSTLKIQRTQQEDSAVYLCASSSVGRSGNTIYFGEGSWLTVV.

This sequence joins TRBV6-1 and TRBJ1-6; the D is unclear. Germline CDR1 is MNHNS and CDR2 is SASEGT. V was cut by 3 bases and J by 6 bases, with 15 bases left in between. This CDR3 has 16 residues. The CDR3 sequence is CASSDVVSLVNSPLHF. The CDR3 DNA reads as TGTGCCAGCAGTGACGTAGTCTCACTCGTTAATTCACCCCTCCACTTT.

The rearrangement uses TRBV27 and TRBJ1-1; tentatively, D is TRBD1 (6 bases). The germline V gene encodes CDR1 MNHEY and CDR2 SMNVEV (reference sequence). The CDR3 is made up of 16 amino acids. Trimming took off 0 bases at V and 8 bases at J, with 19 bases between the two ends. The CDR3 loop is CASSLSGNTQGLEAFF. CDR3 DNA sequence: TGTGCCAGCAGTTTATCGGGGAATACACAGGGTTTAGAAGCTTTCTTT.

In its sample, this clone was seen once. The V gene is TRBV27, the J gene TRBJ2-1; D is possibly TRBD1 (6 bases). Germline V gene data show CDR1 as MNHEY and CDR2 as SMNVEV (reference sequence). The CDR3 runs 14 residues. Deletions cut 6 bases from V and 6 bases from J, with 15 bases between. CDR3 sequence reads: CASSRGRLANEQFF. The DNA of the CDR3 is TGTGCCAGCAGCAGGGGACGCCTGGCCAATGAGCAGTTCTTC.